The 9 T cell receptor beta chains given below trace back to one sample, sequenced in a study of Ad26.COV2.S vaccination and SARS-CoV-2 variants. The method was immunoSEQ multiplex PCR; TCRdb's version includes in-frame clones alone and lacks a portion of them. The repertoire includes approximately 300,000 clones, about 86% of them detected once, and more than 1.5% sits in the top ten. Treatment defined: some 20 received Ad26.COV2.S at low or high dose, single or two shots; roughly five received placebo; per-sample allocation not given. Repertoires come from day 63 after the first vaccine or placebo injection. Sequencing used peripheral blood, obtained in a trial of Ad26.COV2.S vaccine versus placebo. Receptor source: a person between 18 and 65 years old who received the Ad26.COV2.S COVID-19 vaccine or a placebo.

The V call is TRBV18, the J call TRBJ2-7; 9 positions agree with TRBD1. The germline CDR1 and CDR2 sequences are KGHSH and LQKENI. CDR3 length: 14 amino acids. V trimming: 4 bases; J trimming: 5 bases; junction bases outside the gene matches: 6. The CDR3 loop reads CASSHRGLLNEQYF. CDR3 DNA sequence: TGTGCCAGCTCACACAGGGGGCTTTTGAACGAGCAGTACTTC.

The gene calls are TRBV6-5 and TRBJ1-4, with 10 bases aligning to TRBD1. The CDR3 spans 15 residues. Trimming at V came to 5 bases and at J to 7 bases, leaving 7 bases not matched to a gene. Germline CDR1 and CDR2: MNHEY and SVGAGI. CDR3 sequence reads: CASSPWDRGGEKLFF. DNA of the CDR3: TGTGCCAGCAGTCCGTGGGACAGGGGTGGTGAAAAACTGTTTTTT.

The genes are TRBV11-2 and TRBJ2-1; D gene unclear. The CDR3 is 13 residues long. With 0 bases removed from V and 2 bases from J, the gap between germline ends came to 2 bases. Germline V CDR1 and CDR2: SGHAT, FQNNGV. This chain's CDR3 is CASSLETYNEQFF. The CDR3, as DNA: TGTGCCAGCAGCTTAGAAACCTACAATGAGCAGTTCTTC.

For the CDR3, the DNA is TGTGCCAGCAGCTTGTTACCCTGGAATGAAAAACTGTTTTTT. This codes for CASSLLPWNEKLFF. The chain links TRBV5-6 to TRBJ1-4; D is unresolved. Germline CDR1 SGHDT, CDR2 YYEEEE. Trimming shortened V by 1 base and J by 5 bases, and 9 bases separated the two germline ends. The CDR3 spans 14 residues.

There are a few counts of this clone. V usage is TRBV5-1 and J usage is TRBJ1-5, with D perhaps matching TRBD1 (6 bases). V lost 4 bases, J lost 4 bases, and 15 bases lay in between. Per germline, CDR1 SGHRS and CDR2 YFSETQ. The CDR3 spans 15 residues. The CDR3 spells CASSLGGTPNQPQHF. CDR3 DNA sequence: TGCGCCAGCAGCCTGGGCGGGACACCGAATCAGCCCCAGCATTTT. Together with reference TRBV5-1 and TRBJ1-5, the CDR3 gives the full variable domain: KAGVTQTPRYLIKTRGQQVTLSCSPISGHRSVSWYQQTPGQGLQFLFEYFSETQRNKGNFPGRFSGRQFSNSRSEMNVSTLELGDSALYLCASSLGGTPNQPQHFGDGTRLSIL.

The chain couples TRBV5-1 to TRBJ1-1; 7 nucleotides line up with TRBD1. V was pared by 4 bases and J by 1 base, with 4 bases of the junction left unmatched. This CDR3 is built from 14 residues. The germline gives CDR1 SGHRS, CDR2 YFSETQ. This chain's CDR3 is CASSLYRGNTEAFF. Written as DNA, the CDR3 is TGCGCCAGCAGCCTCTACAGGGGGAACACTGAAGCTTTCTTT. Filled out from reference TRBV5-1 and TRBJ1-1, the complete variable domain reads KAGVTQTPRYLIKTRGQQVTLSCSPISGHRSVSWYQQTPGQGLQFLFEYFSETQRNKGNFPGRFSGRQFSNSRSEMNVSTLELGDSALYLCASSLYRGNTEAFFGQGTRLTVV.

V is TRBV7-2 and J is TRBJ2-2, with D unclear. The CDR3 has 12 amino acids. Deletions cut 6 bases from V and 7 bases from J, with 9 bases between. Germline V CDR1 and CDR2: SGHTA, FQGNSA. The CDR3 here is CASSPTIGELFF. The CDR3 DNA reads TGTGCCAGCAGTCCTACAATCGGGGAGCTGTTTTTT.

The J gene is TRBJ2-3, the V gene TRBV10-3; D not resolved. The CDR3 consists of 14 residues. The V end was cut by 4 bases, the J end by 2 bases, with 10 bases between. The V gene's germline CDR1 is ENHRY and CDR2 SYGVKD. The CDR3 protein is CAISAVGFTDTQYF. The CDR3 DNA reads TGTGCCATCAGTGCCGTGGGGTTCACAGATACGCAGTATTTT.

The V call is TRBV30, the J call TRBJ1-2; tentative D call: TRBD1 (6 bases). CDR3 length: 11 residues. Germline V gene lookup returns CDR1 GTSNPN and CDR2 SVGIG (reference sequence). Trimming removed 3 bases from V and 8 bases from J, with 10 bases in between. The CDR3 DNA sequence: TGTGCCTGGAGACAAGGGGGAGGCTACACCTTC. It codes for CAWRQGGGYTF.